These 21 T cell receptor beta chains originate from one sample sequenced in a study of tissue T cells after allogeneic stem cell transplantation (dated by TCRdb to the early 2020s). Library preparation used the immunoSEQ multiplex PCR assay. In TCRdb, the immuneACCESS table is reduced to in-frame sequences with V and J assigned. These tables do not hold every clone; where another copy was compared, an unresolved V gene accounts for under half, and the others remain unexplained. The sample table contains over 45,000 clones; only one count was recorded for about three quarters of them. The biggest ten clones account for roughly 0.55% of the sample. Sequencing used sorted cells pooled from one or two spleens. The receptors were sampled from a pool of C57BL/6 mice in good health.

To note about this clone: The gene symbols are mouse symbols. The CDR3 end falls 1 residue outside the read, so it is completed with the germline J gene. V usage is TRBV12-1 and J usage is TRBJ2-7, with 11 bases aligning to TRBD2. V trimming: 2 bases; J trimming: 0 bases; junction bases outside the gene matches: 5. The germline gives CDR1 SGHSN, CDR2 HYEKVE. The CDR3 sequence is 16 residues long. The CDR3 bases that were read are TGTGCCAGCTCTCCGAAACTGGGGGGGCGCTCCTATGAACAGTAC. It yields the protein CASSPKLGGRSYEQY. The full-length CDR3 reads as CASSPKLGGRSYEQYF.

A word on this clone: The gene symbols are mouse symbols. The CDR3 end is not reached by the read, which stops 1 residue before it; the germline J gene fills it in. V and J are TRBV1 and TRBJ2-5, with TRBD2 identical over 11 bases. V was clipped by 3 bases and J by 1 base; unmatched bases: 0. The CDR3 is 15 amino acids. In germline, CDR1 is NSQYPW, CDR2 LRSPGD (reference sequence). CDR3 loop: CTCSADWGDQDTQYF. CDR3 DNA, as far as it was read: TGCACCTGCAGTGCGGACTGGGGGGACCAAGACACCCAGTAC.

This clone was counted a single time. Germline and genes: mouse. The read ends 1 residue shy of where the CDR3 ends; the end is completed using the germline J gene. The chain couples TRBV13-2 to TRBJ2-1; 8 bases map to TRBD2. After removal of 0 bases from V and 6 bases from J, the junction contained 5 bases not matched to a gene. The V gene's germline CDR1 is NNHNN and CDR2 SYGAGS (reference sequence). This CDR3 comprises 15 residues. The covered CDR3 bases are TGTGCCAGCGGTGATGATGGGGGGGGTTTTGCTGAGCAGTTC. Encoded protein: CASGDDGGGFAEQF. The entire CDR3 reads CASGDDGGGFAEQFF.

A note on this clone: Gene names are the mouse ones. From the germline J gene comes the end of the CDR3, since the read stops 1 residue before it. The chain employs TRBV5 and TRBJ1-3; TRBD1 matches at 10 bases. This CDR3 is 13 amino acids long. The germline V gene encodes CDR1 LGHNA and CDR2 YNLKQL (reference sequence). Trimming cost V 3 bases and J 9 bases; bases outside gene matches: 2. The covered CDR3 bases are TGTGCCAGCAGCCAGCGGGACAGGGGTACGCTCTAT. Protein: CASSQRDRGTLY. The whole CDR3 protein reads CASSQRDRGTLYF.

This clone was counted only a few times. Mouse names are used for the genes. The read comes to an end 1 residue before the CDR3 does, leaving the germline J gene to fill in the end. The gene calls are TRBV12-2 and TRBJ2-7; no clear D. There are 11 residues in the CDR3. The germline V and J ends were trimmed by 0 bases and 1 base, with 0 bases remaining between them. The V gene's germline CDR1 is SGHLS and CDR2 HYDKME. The CDR3 sequence is CASSLSYEQYF. CDR3 DNA (partial): TGTGCCAGCTCTCTCTCCTATGAACAGTAC. The full variable domain, in which reference TRBV12-2 and TRBJ2-7 provide the parts outside the CDR3, is NSGVVQSPRYIIKGKGERSILKCIPISGHLSVAWYQQTQGQELKFFIQHYDKMERDKGNLPSRFSVQQFDDYHSEMNMSALELEDSAVYFCASSLSYEQYFGPGTRLTVL.

This clone has just a few counts. Gene and germline names: mouse. The read ends 1 residue before the CDR3 terminus; that terminus is restored from the germline J gene. Other DNA sequences from this sample encode an identical CDR3 as well. This chain connects TRBV5 to TRBJ2-7; 10 bases are shared with TRBD2. The CDR3 loop spans 13 amino acids. Germline loops: CDR1 LGHNA, CDR2 YNLKQL (reference sequence). The trim removed 3 bases at V and 4 bases at J, leaving 0 bases unmatched. The DNA read from the CDR3 is TGTGCCAGCAGCCAGGACTGGGGGTATGAACAGTAC. Translated, it gives CASSQDWGYEQY. The entire CDR3 sequence reads CASSQDWGYEQYF.

For this clone: Any gene name here is a mouse gene name. The CDR3 goes on 1 residue after the read ends, and that part is filled in from the germline J gene. The V and J genes are TRBV5 and TRBJ1-2; 7 bases agree with TRBD1. The CDR3 has 13 residues. J gave up 3 bases and V 2 bases, and 0 bases lay outside the gene matches. Looked up from germline, CDR1 is LGHNA and CDR2 is YNLKQL (reference sequence). This chain's CDR3 is CASSQTGDSDYTF. Partial CDR3 DNA: TGTGCCAGCAGCCAAACAGGGGACTCCGACTACACC.

Of note for this clone: Genes and germline come from the mouse. The read halts 1 residue ahead of the CDR3 end, with the missing end drawn from the germline J gene. The chain uses TRBV13-3 and TRBJ2-3; unclear D gene. The germline V gene encodes CDR1 NNHDY and CDR2 SYVADS. V was cut by 1 base and J by 0 bases, with 6 bases left in between. The CDR3 has 14 amino acids. The CDR3 DNA, read in part, is TGTGCCAGCAGTGATAAATTTAGTGCAGAAACGCTGTAT. Translating it yields CASSDKFSAETLY. The full CDR3 protein reads CASSDKFSAETLYF.

Points on this clone: The genes are named according to mouse. Sequencing ends 1 residue short of the CDR3 end; the germline J gene provides the rest. This chain links TRBV16 with TRBJ2-3; 7 nucleotides align to TRBD1. Germline V gives CDR1 SGHSA, CDR2 FRNQAP. The CDR3 has 15 residues. V trimming: 5 bases; J trimming: 0 bases; junction bases outside the gene matches: 5. Here the CDR3 reads CASSPRRGSAETLYF. Partial CDR3 DNA: TGTGCAAGCAGCCCCCGCAGGGGGAGTGCAGAAACGCTGTAT.

This clone appeared a single time. Gene names denote mouse genes. The CDR3 end falls 1 residue outside the read, so it is completed with the germline J gene. The chain recombines TRBV13-1 with TRBJ1-2; the D gene is possibly TRBD1 (6 bases). Trimming took 2 bases from V and 4 from J, leaving 6 bases between them. Germline V gene lookup returns CDR1 NSHNY and CDR2 SYGAGN. This CDR3 has 12 amino acids. The CDR3 here is CASSDRGSDYTF. CDR3 bases read: TGTGCCAGCAGTGACAGGGGCTCCGACTACACC.

On this clone itself: The gene names here belong to mouse. The read falls 1 residue short of the CDR3 end, and the missing part is taken from the germline J gene. The chain combines TRBV5 with TRBJ2-7; D is ambiguous. There are 12 residues in the CDR3. Germline CDR1 and CDR2: LGHNA and YNLKQL (reference sequence). V was trimmed by 0 bases and J by 4 bases, leaving 4 bases between them. The CDR3 spells CASSQDRYEQYF. The CDR3 bases that were read are TGTGCCAGCAGCCAAGATAGATATGAACAGTAC.

Concerning this clone: The genes are named according to mouse. CDR3 DNA, as far as it was read: TGTGCCAGCGGTGCAACAGGGAACTCCGACTACACC. This encodes CASGATGNSDYT. The whole CDR3 is CASGATGNSDYTF. The chain employs TRBV13-2 and TRBJ1-2; a possible D gene is TRBD1 (6 bases). The CDR3 end is not reached by the read, which stops 1 residue before it; the germline J gene fills it in. Germline CDR1 reads NNHNN; CDR2 reads SYGAGS (reference sequence). Between the trimmed V and J ends, which lost 3 bases and 2 bases, there was a span of 8 bases. CDR3 length: 13 residues.

A note on this clone: The gene names here belong to mouse. The read ends 1 residue before the CDR3 terminus; that terminus is restored from the germline J gene. The chain carries TRBV29 and TRBJ2-3; 9 bases fit TRBD1. V was pared by 1 base and J by 4 bases, with 3 bases of the junction left unmatched. Germline lookup yields CDR1 MSHET and CDR2 SYDVDS. The CDR3 extends over 15 amino acids. CDR3 bases read: TGTGCTAGCAGTTTATTGGGACAGGGTACAGAAACGCTGTAT. It translates to CASSLLGQGTETLY. The complete CDR3 sequence is CASSLLGQGTETLYF.

A word on this clone: All gene names here are mouse names. Coverage ceases 1 residue before the CDR3 finishes, and the germline J gene fills in the end. The chain couples TRBV13-3 to TRBJ2-1; D gene ambiguous. The germline V gene encodes CDR1 NNHDY and CDR2 SYVADS. The CDR3 length is 14 residues. V gave up 0 bases and J gave up 1 base, with 5 bases separating them. The DNA read from the CDR3 is TGTGCCAGCAGTGATGGGGGAAACTATGCTGAGCAGTTC. Its protein product is CASSDGGNYAEQF. The full CDR3 is CASSDGGNYAEQFF.

Remarks on this clone: Mouse germline and gene names are used. The read gets to within 1 residue of the CDR3 end, and the germline J gene fills in the rest. The chain carries TRBV13-1 and TRBJ1-4, with a possible D match to TRBD1 (6 bases). In germline, CDR1 is NSHNY, CDR2 SYGAGN. The V gene lost 5 bases and the J gene lost 2 bases, with 10 bases spanning the gap. CDR3 length: 14 residues. The CDR3 sequence: CASSPGQSNERLFF. CDR3 bases read: TGTGCCAGCAGCCCGGGACAATCCAACGAAAGATTATTT.

Comments on this clone: Genes and germline are mouse. The DNA read from the CDR3 is TGTGCCAGCTCCCCCCGGGGCTCCGACTACACC. Encoded protein: CASSPRGSDYT. The whole CDR3 protein reads CASSPRGSDYTF. The chain employs TRBV12-1 and TRBJ1-2; D is ambiguous. Sequencing ends 1 residue short of the CDR3 end; the germline J gene provides the rest. Germline V lookup: CDR1 SGHSN, CDR2 HYEKVE. The CDR3 runs 12 residues. The V gene lost 4 bases and the J gene lost 4 bases, with 9 bases spanning the gap.

On this clone itself: Mouse gene names apply. With the read ending 1 residue before the CDR3 end, the germline J gene is used to fill in that end. The chain has TRBV13-3 and TRBJ2-5, with 10 positions matching TRBD2. In germline, CDR1 is NNHDY, CDR2 SYVADS. CDR3 length equals 14 residues. V dropped 4 bases and J dropped 6; count of bases not matched to a gene: 5. The CDR3 loop is CASSPGLGTDTQYF. The DNA read from the CDR3 is TGTGCCAGCAGTCCGGGACTGGGGACGGACACCCAGTAC.

On this clone: These gene names are mouse names. The read ends 1 residue before the CDR3 terminus; that terminus is restored from the germline J gene. This chain links TRBV13-2 with TRBJ1-2, with D unclear. The CDR3 is 12 residues long. V was trimmed by 2 bases and J by 3 bases, leaving 5 bases between them. CDR1 NNHNN and CDR2 SYGAGS come from the germline V gene (reference sequence). The sequenced part of the CDR3 DNA is TGTGCCAGCGGTGAAAGGGACTCCGACTACACC. It codes for CASGERDSDYT. The full-length CDR3 reads as CASGERDSDYTF.

Comments on this clone: Gene labels here are mouse ones. From the germline J gene comes the end of the CDR3, since the read stops 1 residue before it. Other DNA sequences from this sample encode an identical CDR3 as well. This sequence joins TRBV1 and TRBJ1-3; D gene uncertain. Germline V gene data show CDR1 as NSQYPW and CDR2 as LRSPGD (reference sequence). Trimming removed 0 bases from V and 0 bases from J, with 6 bases in between. This CDR3 has 15 residues. The CDR3 DNA, read in part, is TGCACCTGCAGTGCAGATGGGTCTTCTGGAAATACGCTCTAT. Translation gives CTCSADGSSGNTLY. The CDR3 reads in full as CTCSADGSSGNTLYF.

As for this clone: Germline and genes: mouse. The DNA read from the CDR3 is TGTGCCAGCAGCTCCCGGGACTGGGGGAAAGACACCCAGTAC. It encodes CASSSRDWGKDTQY. The entire CDR3 protein reads CASSSRDWGKDTQYF. The genes are TRBV3 and TRBJ2-5, with 11 bases identical to TRBD2. The read gets to within 1 residue of the CDR3 end, and the germline J gene fills in the rest. CDR3 length: 15 amino acids. Germline assignment: CDR1 SNHLY and CDR2 FYNGKV (reference sequence). J was trimmed by 4 bases and V by 4 bases; bases with no gene match: 4.

On this clone itself: Gene names are mouse gene names. With the read ending 1 residue before the CDR3 end, the germline J gene is used to fill in that end. The V gene is TRBV13-3, the J gene TRBJ2-7, with 9 nucleotides matching TRBD2. Germline V gene sequence: CDR1 NNHDY, CDR2 SYVADS. The V segment lost 1 base and the J segment 0 bases; nucleotides outside the gene matches: 2. The CDR3 is 15 amino acids. CDR3 DNA, as far as it was read: TGTGCCAGCAGTGATACTGGGGGGCCCTCCTATGAACAGTAC. Amino acids: CASSDTGGPSYEQY. The full CDR3 reads CASSDTGGPSYEQYF.